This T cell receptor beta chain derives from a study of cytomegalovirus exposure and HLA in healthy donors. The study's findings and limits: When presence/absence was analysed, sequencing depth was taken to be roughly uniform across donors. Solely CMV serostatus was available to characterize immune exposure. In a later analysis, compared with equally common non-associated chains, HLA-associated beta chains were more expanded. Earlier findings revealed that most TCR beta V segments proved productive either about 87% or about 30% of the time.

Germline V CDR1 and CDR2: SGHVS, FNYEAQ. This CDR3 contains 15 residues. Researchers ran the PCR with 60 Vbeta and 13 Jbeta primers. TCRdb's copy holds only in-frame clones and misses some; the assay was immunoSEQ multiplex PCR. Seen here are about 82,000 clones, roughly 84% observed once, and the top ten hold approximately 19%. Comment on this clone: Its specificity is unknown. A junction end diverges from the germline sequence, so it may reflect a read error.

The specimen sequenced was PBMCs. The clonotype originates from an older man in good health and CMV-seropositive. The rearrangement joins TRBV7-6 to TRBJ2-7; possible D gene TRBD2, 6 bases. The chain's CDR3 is CAGSNAVGGSYEQYF. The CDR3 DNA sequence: TGTGCCGGCAGCAACGCGGTGGGGGGCTCCTACGAGCAGTACTTC.